This TCR beta chain was observed in a study of blood T cell repertoires in COVID-19 (dated by TCRdb to 2020 to 2022). About the full investigation: Samples covering the acute and convalescent phases of COVID-19 were provided by collaborators in the United States, Italy and Spain. The prospective study material was composed of cDNA or gDNA derived from T cells, B-cell-depleted T cells, or PBMCs. The dataset comprised deeply sampled blood TCRbeta repertoires from subjects exposed to, actively infected with, or recovered from COVID-19. A freely available public database, intended as a resource for researchers studying the immune response to SARS-CoV-2, is where the repertoires were released. Samples were obtained from the ongoing ImmuneRACE study (first 160 participants) and from 1,000 to 1,500 subjects provided by 6 global collaborators. Sample metadata almost always included a de-identified subject ID, COVID-19 status, age in years and sex. HLA class I and class II types, where available, came from metadata supplied by the sample provider rather than from assay-based typing.

TCRbeta CDR3 regions were amplified from genomic DNA by means of the immunoSEQ Assay, a bias-controlled multiplex PCR. The original pipeline was this. The number of nucleated cells in each sample was estimated by amplification of reference gene primers within the assay. To quantify the absolute abundance of each unique TCRbeta CDR3 rearrangement, sequence reads were collapsed and filtered. For each sample, productive Simpson clonality was calculated by taking the square root of Simpson's diversity index across productive rearrangements. TCRdb took over this immuneACCESS table, retaining in-frame rearrangements with V and J assigned. Such tables are incomplete; in checked studies, under half of the missing clones stem from an unresolved V gene, and the remainder is unexplained. For V, J and clone size, that table is used; D and trimming come from the DNA. This sample holds hundreds of thousands of clones; about nine tenths were observed only once. The ten top clones hold around 6% of the sample.

One collaborating source in Seattle enrolled patients while the patients were actively infected and followed the patients over time throughout the course of disease. Collaborating institutions collected whole blood in K2EDTA tubes following their own protocols. Collaborator samples were shipped for TCRbeta analysis as frozen whole blood, isolated PBMCs, or DNA extracted from either sample type. CDR1 and CDR2 (MNHEY, SMNVEV) derive from the germline V gene (reference sequence). V lost 3 bases and J lost 0 bases; the stretch between them is 5 bases long. CDR3 length: 14 amino acids, cysteine to phenylalanine. Only the CDR3 part of the read is kept: 42 bases, read in frame from the first base. General study outcomes and caveats: The amount of clinical and demographic metadata varied by source and participant and was provided uncurated.

For this clone: It lacks a known antigen. Base qualities are not provided; no much larger clone lies one nucleotide away.

This TCR was recovered from a woman aged 45-59 years with COVID-19, enrolled during active disease. The V and J segments used are TRBV27 and TRBJ1-4; no D gene call is confident. Sequencing used peripheral blood. CDR3 region: CASSFSATNEKLFF. At the DNA level, the sequence is TGTGCCAGCAGTTTCTCGGCAACTAATGAAAAACTGTTTTTT.